This T cell receptor beta chain originates from a study of blood T cell repertoires in COVID-19. The wider study: Sites in the United States, Italy and Spain provided acute and convalescent COVID-19 samples. The analysed material was cDNA or gDNA that came from T cells, B-cell-depleted T cells, or PBMCs.

Per the study methods: Estimates of nucleated cell counts were drawn from the amplification of reference gene primers. TCRdb keeps only in-frame clones here, not all; method: immunoSEQ multiplex PCR. That table gives V, J and clone size, and the DNA gave D and trimming. The sample consists of fewer than 85,000 clones, 79% of them appearing once. Deletions cut 6 bases from V and 8 bases from J, with 10 bases between. Per germline, CDR1 SNHLY and CDR2 FYNNEI. There are 12 residues in the CDR3. This sequence joins TRBV2 and TRBJ1-4, with D maybe TRBD1 (5 bases). Sequenced: peripheral blood. The origin of this receptor is a man aged 60 to 75 with active or convalescent COVID-19. This chain's CDR3 is CASSGQSEKLFF. DNA of the CDR3: TGTGCCAGCAGCGGACAATCAGAAAAACTGTTTTTT.